The subject of this entry is one T cell receptor (beta chain). The sample originates from a study of blood T cell repertoires in COVID-19. Across the study: Acute and convalescent COVID-19 specimens originated in the United States, Italy and Spain.

In germline, CDR1 is SGHRS, CDR2 YFSETQ. The CDR3 sequence is 15 residues long. V lost 4 bases to trimming and J lost 4 bases; unmatched junction nucleotides: 9. Those enrolled, adults aged 18 to 89 years, came from fewer than 25 US areas. Membership in each cohort depended on participant-reported clinical history. Method: immunoSEQ multiplex PCR; TCRdb's copy keeps in-frame clones and lacks some. The repertoire consists of some 270,000 clones, with around 90% occurring once and the leading ten covering approximately 4%. Material for sequencing was PBMCs or T cells enriched from blood (not recorded which). This chain links TRBV5-1 with TRBJ2-7, with 9 bases fitting TRBD1. The receptor comes from a woman in her twenties or thirties with acute COVID-19. The CDR3 DNA is TGCGCCAGCAGCGCTGAAGGGACAGGGAAATACGAGCAGTACTTC. Its translation is CASSAEGTGKYEQYF.